This T cell receptor (beta chain) was sequenced in a study of sequential checkpoint blockade in melanoma. Study-wide context: DNA from more than 75 pretreatment tumor samples underwent TCRβ immunosequencing. Roughly 20 patients had matched tumor biopsies before treatment and at week 13 after nivolumab or ipilimumab alone.

The treatment: randomized to nivolumab then ipilimumab (arm A) or the reverse (arm B). Patients had received no earlier DNA-damaging chemotherapy. CDR1 and CDR2 from the germline V gene are MNHGY and SAAAGT. V was trimmed by 5 bases and J by 2 bases, leaving 13 bases between them. This CDR3 spans 15 amino acids. General study results and limits: PD-L1 staining and CD8+ counts, not mutational load, tracked tumor T-cell clonality.

Clones were read by immunoSEQ multiplex PCR, and TCRdb kept only the in-frame ones, dropping some. The sample records some 7,000 clones, 28% being singletons. This clone was seen only a few times. Its antigen remains unidentified. The sample consisted of tumor tissue (inferred from file names), taken from a patient given nivolumab and ipilimumab in sequence. The J gene is TRBJ1-5, the V gene TRBV6-8; D remains ambiguous. The receptor was isolated from a human donor with melanoma. The CDR3 here is CASSPLVLGNQPQHF. DNA of the CDR3: TGTGCCAGCAGTCCCCTGGTCCTGGGCAATCAGCCCCAGCATTTT.